This T cell receptor (beta chain) came from a study of OX40 agonist ivuxolimab in advanced cancers. Study information: In this trial design, patients received ivuxolimab intravenously at 0.01 to 10 mg/kg every 2 weeks. Patients with hepatocellular carcinoma, melanoma, renal cell or head and neck cancer made up the dose-escalation patients. Findings and caveats of the study: On average, CD8+ T cells showed a greater number of expanded clones than CD4+.

Germline V gene sequence: CDR1 SGHNT, CDR2 YENEEA. CDR3 length: 15 residues. Losses at the gene ends were 4 bases for V and 5 bases for J; bases not matched to a gene: 7. TCRdb's table, derived via immunoSEQ multiplex PCR, lists solely in-frame clones and lacks some. The table records under 90,000 clones, around 82% of them present only once. As concerns this clone: Antigen specificity is unknown.

Prior autoimmune disease or systemic immunosuppression barred patients. The origin of this receptor is an adult with an advanced solid tumor such as melanoma, head and neck, liver or kidney cancer. The rearrangement uses TRBV11-3 and TRBJ2-1, with 8 bases identical to TRBD1. Sequences were derived from CD4+ or CD8+ T cells sorted from blood, sampled in a trial of the OX40 agonist ivuxolimab. CDR3 in amino acids: CASSSTGGTNNEQFF. CDR3 nucleotide sequence: TGTGCCAGCAGCTCCACAGGGGGAACTAACAATGAGCAGTTCTTC.